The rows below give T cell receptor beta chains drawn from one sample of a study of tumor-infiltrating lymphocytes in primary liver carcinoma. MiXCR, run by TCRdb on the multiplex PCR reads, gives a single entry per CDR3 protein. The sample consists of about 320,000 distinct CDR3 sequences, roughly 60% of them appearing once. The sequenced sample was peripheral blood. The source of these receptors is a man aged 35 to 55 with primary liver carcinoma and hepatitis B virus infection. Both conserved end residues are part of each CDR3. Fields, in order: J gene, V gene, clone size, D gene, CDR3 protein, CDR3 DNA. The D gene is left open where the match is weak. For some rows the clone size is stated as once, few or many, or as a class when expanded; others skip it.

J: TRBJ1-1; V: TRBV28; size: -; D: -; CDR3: CASSSLGPRTEAFF; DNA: TGTGCCAGCAGTTCCTTGGGCCCGAGGACTGAAGCTTTCTTT
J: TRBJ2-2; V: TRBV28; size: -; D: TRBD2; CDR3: CASSFVLAGNTGELFF; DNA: TGTGCCAGCAGTTTTGTTCTAGCGGGGAACACCGGGGAGCTGTTTTTT
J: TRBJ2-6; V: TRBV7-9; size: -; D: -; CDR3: CASGSSSGANVLTF; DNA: TGTGCCAGCGGATCTTCTTCTGGGGCCAACGTCCTGACTTTC
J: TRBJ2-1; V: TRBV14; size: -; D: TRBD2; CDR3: CASSSGLAADEQFF; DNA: TGTGCCAGCAGTTCGGGACTAGCGGCGGATGAGCAGTTCTTC
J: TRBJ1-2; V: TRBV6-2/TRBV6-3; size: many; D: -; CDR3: CASSPSNYGYTF; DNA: TGTGCCAGCAGTCCCTCGAACTATGGCTACACCTTC
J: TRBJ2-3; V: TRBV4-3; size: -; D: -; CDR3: CASGQDAIATDTQYF; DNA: TGCGCCAGCGGCCAAGATGCAATAGCCACAGATACGCAGTATTTT
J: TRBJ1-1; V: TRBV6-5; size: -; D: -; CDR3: CARSYGLGRMNTGAFF; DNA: TGTGCCAGAAGTTACGGACTAGGACGGATGAACACTGGAGCTTTCTTT
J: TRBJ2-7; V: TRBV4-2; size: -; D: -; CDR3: CASSQGGVYEQRF; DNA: TGTGCCAGCAGCCAAGGCGGCGTCTACGAGCAGCGCTTC
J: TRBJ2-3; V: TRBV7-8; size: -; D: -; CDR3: CASSLEGGGSDTQYF; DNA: TGTGCCAGCAGCTTAGAAGGAGGAGGGTCAGATACGCAGTATTTT
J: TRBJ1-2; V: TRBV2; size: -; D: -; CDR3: CASSEEGGRGYGYTF; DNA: TGTGCCAGTAGTGAGGAGGGGGGCAGAGGTTATGGCTACACCTTC
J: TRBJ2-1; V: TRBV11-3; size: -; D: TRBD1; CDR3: CACCNRGGHEQFF; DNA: TGTGCCTGCTGCAACAGGGGTGGGCATGAGCAGTTCTTC
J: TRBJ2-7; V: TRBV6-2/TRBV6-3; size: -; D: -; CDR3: CASSYGIPGEQYF; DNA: TGTGCCAGCAGTTATGGCATCCCAGGCGAGCAGTACTTC
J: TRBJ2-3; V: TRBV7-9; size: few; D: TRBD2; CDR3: CASSFSSGSPTDTQYF; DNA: TGTGCCAGCAGCTTCTCTAGCGGGAGCCCCACAGATACGCAGTATTTT
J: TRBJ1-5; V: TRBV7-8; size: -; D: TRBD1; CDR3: CASSPGTGNQPQHF; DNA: TGTGCCAGCAGCCCGGGGACAGGGAATCAGCCCCAGCATTTT
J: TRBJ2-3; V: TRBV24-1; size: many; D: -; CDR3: CATSEARFTDTQYF; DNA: TGTGCCACCAGTGAGGCACGTTTCACAGATACGCAGTATTTT
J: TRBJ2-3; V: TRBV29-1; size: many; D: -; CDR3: CSVDGSTDTQYF; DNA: TGCAGCGTTGACGGGTCCACAGATACGCAGTATTTT
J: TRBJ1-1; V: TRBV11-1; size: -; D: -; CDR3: CACSLGDMTEAFF; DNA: TGTGCCTGCAGCTTAGGGGATATGACTGAAGCTTTCTTT
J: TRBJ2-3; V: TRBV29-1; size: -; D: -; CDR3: CSVENRLAGTDTLYF; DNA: TGCAGCGTTGAAAATAGACTAGCCGGGACAGATACGCTGTACTTT
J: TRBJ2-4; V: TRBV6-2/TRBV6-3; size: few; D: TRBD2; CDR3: CVSSFDHSGLAKNIQYF; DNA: TGTGTCAGCAGCTTCGACCATAGCGGGCTAGCCAAAAACATTCAGTACTTC
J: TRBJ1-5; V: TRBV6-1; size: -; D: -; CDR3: CASSILGSNQPHHF; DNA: TGTGCCAGCAGTATCCTAGGTTCGAATCAGCCCCATCATTTT
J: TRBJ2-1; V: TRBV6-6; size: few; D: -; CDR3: CASRPTGSLSYNEQFF; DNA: TGTGCCAGCAGGCCGACTGGCTCCTTATCCTACAATGAGCAGTTCTTC
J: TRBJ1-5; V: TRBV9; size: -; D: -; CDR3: CASSVVGNQPQHF; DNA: TGTGCCAGCAGCGTAGTAGGAAACCAGCCCCAGCATTTT
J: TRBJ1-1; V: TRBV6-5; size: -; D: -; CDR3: CASSPLTGGASF; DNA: TGTGCCAGCAGTCCCTTGACAGGTGGGGCTTCCTTT
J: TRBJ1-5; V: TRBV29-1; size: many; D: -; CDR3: CSVEGPTGRHF; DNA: TGCAGCGTTGAAGGCCCGACGGGGAGGCATTTT
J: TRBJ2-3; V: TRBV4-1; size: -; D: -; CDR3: CASSQLMSIRYF; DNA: TGCGCCAGTAGCCAACTGATGTCGATTCGGTATTTT
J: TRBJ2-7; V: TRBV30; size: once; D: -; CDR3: CAWRTPGAGDEQYF; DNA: TGTGCCTGGAGGACTCCGGGGGCGGGAGACGAGCAGTACTTC
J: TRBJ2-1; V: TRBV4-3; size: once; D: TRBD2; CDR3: CASSQDAAGWNEQIF; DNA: TGCGCCAGCAGCCAAGATGCAGCGGGATGGAACGAGCAGATCTTC
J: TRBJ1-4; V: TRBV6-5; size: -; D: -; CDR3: CASSYSLGNGNEKLFF; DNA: TGTGCCAGCAGTTACTCGTTGGGGAACGGTAATGAAAAACTGTTTTTT
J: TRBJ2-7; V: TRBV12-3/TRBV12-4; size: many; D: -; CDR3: CASSRYYEQYF; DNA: TGTGCCAGCAGTCGGTACTACGAGCAGTACTTC
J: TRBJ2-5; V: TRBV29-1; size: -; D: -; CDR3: CSLGWETHYF; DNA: TGCAGCCTTGGATGGGAGACCCACTACTTC
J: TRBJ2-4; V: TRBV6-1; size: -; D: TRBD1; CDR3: CASDRGQKNIQYF; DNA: TGTGCCTCCGACAGGGGGCAGAAAAACATCCAGTACTTC
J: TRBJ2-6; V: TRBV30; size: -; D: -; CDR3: CARKGRGALRANVQTF; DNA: TGTGCCCGGAAGGGCAGGGGAGCCCTCCGGGCCAACGTCCAGACTTTC
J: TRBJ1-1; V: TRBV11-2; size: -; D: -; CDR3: CASSSRVTMYTEAFF; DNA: TGTGCCAGCAGCTCCAGAGTTACCATGTACACTGAAGCTTTCTTT
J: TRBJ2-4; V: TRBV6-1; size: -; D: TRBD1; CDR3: CASSGGDRAENIQYF; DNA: TGTGCCAGCAGTGGAGGAGACAGGGCCGAAAACATTCAGTACTTC
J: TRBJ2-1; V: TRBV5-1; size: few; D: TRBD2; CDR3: CASGFSGPSSYNEQFF; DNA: TGCGCCAGCGGGTTTAGCGGGCCGAGCTCCTACAATGAGCAGTTCTTC
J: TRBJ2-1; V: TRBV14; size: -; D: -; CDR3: CASSQNLGRVAQFF; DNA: TGTGCCAGCAGCCAAAATCTGGGTAGGGTCGCGCAGTTCTTC
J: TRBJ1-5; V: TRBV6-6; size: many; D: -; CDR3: CASSPGKNSNQPQHF; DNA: TGTGCCAGCAGTCCAGGGAAAAATAGCAATCAGCCCCAGCATTTT
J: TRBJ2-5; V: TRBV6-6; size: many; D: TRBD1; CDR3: CASSFRQGAETQYF; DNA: TGTGCCAGCAGTTTCCGACAGGGAGCGGAGACCCAGTACTTC
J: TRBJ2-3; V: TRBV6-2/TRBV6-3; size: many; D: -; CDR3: CASYHPDTQYF; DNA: TGTGCCAGTTATCACCCAGATACGCAGTATTTT
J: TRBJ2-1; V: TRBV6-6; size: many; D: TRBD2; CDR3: CASSKAGVAGVEQFF; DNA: TGTGCCAGCAGTAAAGCCGGGGTTGCGGGAGTAGAGCAGTTCTTC
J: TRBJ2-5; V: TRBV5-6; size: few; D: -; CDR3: CASSSTPQREETQYF; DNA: TGTGCCAGCAGCTCGACCCCCCAGCGGGAAGAGACCCAGTACTTC
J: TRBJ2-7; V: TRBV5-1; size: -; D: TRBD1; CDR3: CASRWGQGAYEQYF; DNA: TGCGCCAGCAGATGGGGACAGGGGGCCTACGAGCAGTACTTC
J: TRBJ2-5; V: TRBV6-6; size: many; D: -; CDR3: CASSRVGETQYF; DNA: TGTGCCAGCAGTAGGGTTGGGGAGACCCAGTACTTC
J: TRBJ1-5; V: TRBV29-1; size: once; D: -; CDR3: CSVEGAPGQPQHF; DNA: TGCAGCGTTGAGGGGGCGCCAGGCCAGCCTCAGCATTTT
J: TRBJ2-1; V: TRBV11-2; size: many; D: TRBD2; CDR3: CASSLREALKQFF; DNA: TGTGCCAGCAGCCTACGGGAGGCCCTGAAGCAGTTCTTC
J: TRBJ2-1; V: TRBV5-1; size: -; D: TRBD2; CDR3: CASSSWGLAGGSSYNEQFF; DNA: TGCGCCAGCAGCTCCTGGGGACTAGCGGGAGGTAGCTCCTACAATGAGCAGTTCTTC
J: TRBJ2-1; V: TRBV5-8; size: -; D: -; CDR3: CASSLARNDEQFF; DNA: TGTGCCAGCAGCTTGGCGAGGAACGATGAGCAGTTCTTC
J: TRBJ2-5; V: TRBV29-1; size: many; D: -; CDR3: CSVQEETQYF; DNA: TGCAGCGTCCAAGAGGAGACCCAGTACTTC
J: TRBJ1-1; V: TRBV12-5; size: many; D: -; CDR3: CASGLGRGAFF; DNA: TGTGCTAGTGGTTTGGGGAGGGGAGCTTTCTTT
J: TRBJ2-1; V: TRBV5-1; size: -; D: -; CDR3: CASCLPSSYNEQFF; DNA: TGCGCCAGCTGCTTGCCGAGCTCCTACAATGAGCAGTTCTTC
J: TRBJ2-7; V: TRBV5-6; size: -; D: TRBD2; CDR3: CASSLLGTSSYEQYF; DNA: TGTGCCAGCAGCTTGCTCGGGACTAGCTCCTACGAGCAGTACTTC
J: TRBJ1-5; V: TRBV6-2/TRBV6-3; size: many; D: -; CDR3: CASRPGGGGQPQHF; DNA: TGTGCCAGCAGACCTGGAGGGGGGGGTCAGCCCCAGCATTTT
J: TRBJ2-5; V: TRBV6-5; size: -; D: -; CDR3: CAGSYSTIIKETQYF; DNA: TGTGCCGGCAGTTACTCGACTATTATTAAAGAGACCCAGTACTTC
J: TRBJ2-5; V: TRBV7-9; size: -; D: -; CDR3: CTSNREGETQYF; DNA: TGTACCAGCAACAGGGAGGGAGAGACCCAGTACTTC
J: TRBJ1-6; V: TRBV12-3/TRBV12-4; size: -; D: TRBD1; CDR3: CASSLSTRGGSPLHF; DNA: TGTGCCAGCAGCTTATCCACCAGGGGGGGTTCACCCCTCCACTTT
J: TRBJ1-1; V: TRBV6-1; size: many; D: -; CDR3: CASSAVHGVNTEAFF; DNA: TGTGCCAGCAGTGCAGTACACGGAGTGAACACTGAAGCTTTCTTT
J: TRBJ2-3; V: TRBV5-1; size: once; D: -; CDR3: CASSLTTLVGGISSIDTQYF; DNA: TGCGCCAGCAGCTTGACCACACTAGTGGGAGGCATATCTAGCATAGATACGCAGTATTTT
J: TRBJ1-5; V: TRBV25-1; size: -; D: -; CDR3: CARISLGGQPQHF; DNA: TGTGCCAGAATTAGCCTTGGAGGGCAGCCCCAGCATTTT
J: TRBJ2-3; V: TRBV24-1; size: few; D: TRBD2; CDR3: CATSGGSGRAGDTQYF; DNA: TGTGCCACCAGTGGAGGTAGCGGGAGGGCCGGAGATACGCAGTATTTT
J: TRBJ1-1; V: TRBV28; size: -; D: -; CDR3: CAGSSQDGIEAFF; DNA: TGTGCCGGCAGTTCGCAGGACGGGATTGAAGCTTTCTTT